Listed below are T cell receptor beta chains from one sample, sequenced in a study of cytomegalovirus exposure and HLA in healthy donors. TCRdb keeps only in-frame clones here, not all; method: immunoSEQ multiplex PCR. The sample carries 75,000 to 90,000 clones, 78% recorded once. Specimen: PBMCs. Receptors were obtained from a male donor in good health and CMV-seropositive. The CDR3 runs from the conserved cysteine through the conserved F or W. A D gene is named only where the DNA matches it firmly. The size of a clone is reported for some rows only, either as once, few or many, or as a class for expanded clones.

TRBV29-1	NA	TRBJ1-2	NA	TGCAGCGTTGAAGAGCCCCTAAACCCCTATGGCTACACCTTC	CSVEEPLNPYGYTF
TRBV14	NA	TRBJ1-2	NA	TGTGCCAGCAGCCAAGACCGAGCTAACTATGGCTACACCTTC	CASSQDRANYGYTF
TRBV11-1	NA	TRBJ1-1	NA	TGTGCCAGCAGCCCAGACACTGAAGCTTTCTTT	CASSPDTEAFF
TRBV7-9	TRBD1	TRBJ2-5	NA	TGTGCCAGCAGCCAGGGACAGCAACGGAAGACCCAGTACTTC	CASSQGQQRKTQYF
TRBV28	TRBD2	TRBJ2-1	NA	TGTGCCACCTTACTAGCGGGAGTCTACAATGAGCAGTTCTTC	CATLLAGVYNEQFF
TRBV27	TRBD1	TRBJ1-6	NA	TGTGCCAGCAGTTTATCGGGACAGGGAATTTCACCCCTCCACTTT	CASSLSGQGISPLHF
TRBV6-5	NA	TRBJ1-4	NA	TGTGCCAGCAGTTACGCTCCAGGGGTGCATGAAAAACTGTTTTTT	CASSYAPGVHEKLFF
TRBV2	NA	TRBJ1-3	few	TGTGCCAGCAGTGATACTGCTGGAAACACCATATATTTT	CASSDTAGNTIYF
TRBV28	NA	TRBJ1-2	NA	TGTGCCAGCAGCTCCAGTGTCCGGGGGGGCTACACCTTC	CASSSSVRGGYTF
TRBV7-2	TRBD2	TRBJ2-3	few	TGTGCCAGCAGCTTAGCGGCTAGCGGGGGGATTTTTACGCAGTATTTT	CASSLAASGGIFTQYF